The table lists the clone carrying this T cell receptor beta chain with a count of one. This specimen comes from a study of cytomegalovirus exposure and HLA in healthy donors. Healthy people donating bone marrow made up the donors. It was with 60 Vbeta and 13 Jbeta primers that the PCR ran. Using immunoSEQ multiplex PCR, the repertoire was profiled, and TCRdb retains in-frame clones only, with some absent. The sample has 100,000 to 120,000 clones, about 13% seen once. The TCR originated in a man in his forties in good health and CMV-seropositive. The sample taken for sequencing was PBMCs.

The CDR3 DNA is TGTGCCAGCAGCGTAGGAGGGACACTTTACAATGAGCAGTTCTTC. Residues: CASSVGGTLYNEQFF. The chain combines TRBV9 with TRBJ2-1; D perhaps matches TRBD1 (6 bases). The ends were cut back, 0 bases at V and 4 bases at J, with 11 bases in the middle. This CDR3 has 15 amino acids. CDR1 SGDLS and CDR2 YYNGEE come from the germline V gene.